This T cell receptor beta chain was sequenced for a study of CD8 T cells in Susac syndrome. With random hexamers, reverse transcription was performed on about 0.45 to 1 ug of RNA. Amplification of the TCR beta CDR3 was carried out by immunoSEQ multiplex PCR, which spanned a total of 54 Vbeta and 13 Jbeta segments. Using its own MiXCR run on the immunoSEQ multiplex PCR reads, TCRdb lists one record per CDR3 protein. The sample carries approximately 200,000 distinct CDR3 sequences, approximately 90% recorded once. Between the trimmed V and J ends, which lost 1 base and 5 bases, there was a span of 8 bases. The CDR3 loop spans 13 amino acids.

The TCR was taken from a human donor with multiple sclerosis. The source material was CD8+ T cells from PBMCs. This chain links TRBV12-3 or TRBV12-4 with TRBJ2-5, with D uncertain. CDR3 DNA sequence: TGTGCCAGCAGTTTAGAGGTGGGGGAGACCCAGTACTTC. Residues: CASSLEVGETQYF.